Included here is one TCR beta chain sequence, with context. Its cognate antigen is unknown. The CDR3 end falls 3 residues outside the read, so it is completed with the germline J gene. Here immunoSEQ multiplex PCR was the method, and the copy in TCRdb shows in-frame clones only, minus some. This sample contains approximately 50,000 clones. The data stem from a study of Tregs in tolerant kidney transplant recipients. Germline CDR1 is SGHTA and CDR2 is FQGNSA. The trim removed 1 base at V and 3 bases at J, leaving 0 bases unmatched. The CDR3 consists of 13 residues. CD4+CD25+CD127- Tregs, CD4+CD25- non-Tregs, CD4 and CD8 cells were sorted. Study-level results: Findings come from small patient numbers and require larger validation. Tregs expanded with activated donor B cells seemed most donor-specific. Changing PCR primers prevented nucleotide comparison between some patients' samples.

This TCR was sampled from a human donor who received a combined kidney and bone marrow transplant. This chain links TRBV7-2 with TRBJ2-7, with TRBD2 matching 7 bases. Sequencing used CD4+ T cells from blood, obtained before the transplant. The covered CDR3 bases are TGTGCCAGCAGCTTAGGCGGGGGCTACGAG. Its translation is CASSLGGGYE. In full, the CDR3 reads CASSLGGGYEQYF.